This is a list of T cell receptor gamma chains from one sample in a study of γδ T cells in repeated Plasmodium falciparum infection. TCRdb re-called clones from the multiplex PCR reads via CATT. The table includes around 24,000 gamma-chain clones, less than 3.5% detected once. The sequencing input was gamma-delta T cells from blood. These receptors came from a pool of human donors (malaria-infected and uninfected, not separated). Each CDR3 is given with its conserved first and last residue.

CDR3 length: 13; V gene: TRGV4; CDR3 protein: CATWDGVFYKKLF
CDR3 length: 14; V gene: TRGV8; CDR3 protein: CATWDSGSDWIKTF
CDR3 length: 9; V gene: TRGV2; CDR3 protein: CATWDGKLF
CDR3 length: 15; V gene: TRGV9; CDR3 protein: CALLSGELGKKIKVF
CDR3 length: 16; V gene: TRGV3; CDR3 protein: CATWDRQWYFGYKKLF
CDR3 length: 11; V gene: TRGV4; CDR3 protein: CATWEGAQKLF
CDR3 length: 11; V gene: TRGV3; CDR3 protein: CATWDILRKLF
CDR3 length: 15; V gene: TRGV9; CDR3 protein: CALWDPPAGYYKKLF
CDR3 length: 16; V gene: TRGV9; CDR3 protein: CALWERQELGIKIKVF
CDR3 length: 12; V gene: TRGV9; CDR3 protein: CALWEDYYKKLF